These T cell receptor beta chains were read from a single sample in a study of T cell changes during pregnancy in multiple sclerosis. The assay was immunoSEQ multiplex PCR, and TCRdb's table has in-frame clones only and misses some. In the table there are 50,000 to 70,000 clones, approximately 92% of which are singletons. The starting material was peripheral blood, obtained in the second trimester of pregnancy. The receptors come from a female donor with multiple sclerosis, enrolled in a pregnancy study. Each CDR3 is given with its conserved first and last residue. A D gene is named only where the DNA matches it firmly. Size values are once, few and many counts, or a class for expanded clones, and some rows have none.

d_call: TRBD1; clone_size: NA; j_call: TRBJ2-1; v_call: TRBV27; cdr3_nt: TGTGCCAGCAGTTTCATGACAGGGGGTTACAATGAGCAGTTCTTC; cdr3_aa: CASSFMTGGYNEQFF
d_call: NA; clone_size: NA; j_call: TRBJ1-2; v_call: TRBV30; cdr3_nt: TGTGCCTGGAGTCACCCCCTATCTAACTATGGCTACACCTTC; cdr3_aa: CAWSHPLSNYGYTF
d_call: NA; clone_size: NA; j_call: TRBJ1-4; v_call: TRBV5-5; cdr3_nt: TGTGCCAGCAGCTTTCCCGTGTCGGGGGAAAAACTGTTTTTT; cdr3_aa: CASSFPVSGEKLFF
d_call: NA; clone_size: NA; j_call: TRBJ1-2; v_call: TRBV9; cdr3_nt: TGTGCCAGCAGCGTAGAGCCGGGACTTTCGACTGGCTACACCTTC; cdr3_aa: CASSVEPGLSTGYTF
d_call: NA; clone_size: NA; j_call: TRBJ2-2; v_call: TRBV12-1; cdr3_nt: TGTGCCAGCAGCACACAGGTACCCGGGGAGCTGTTTTTT; cdr3_aa: CASSTQVPGELFF
d_call: TRBD1; clone_size: NA; j_call: TRBJ2-3; v_call: TRBV30; cdr3_nt: TGTGCCTGGCGTCTAAACAGGGGGTCGATGGCAGATACGCAGTATTTT; cdr3_aa: CAWRLNRGSMADTQYF
d_call: NA; clone_size: NA; j_call: TRBJ1-4; v_call: TRBV7-9; cdr3_nt: TGTGCCAGCAGCAAACAGGGCAATGAAAAACTGTTTTTT; cdr3_aa: CASSKQGNEKLFF
d_call: NA; clone_size: NA; j_call: TRBJ2-5; v_call: TRBV5-1; cdr3_nt: TGCGCCAGCAGTGGGGGGACCCAAGAGACCCAGTACTTC; cdr3_aa: CASSGGTQETQYF
d_call: TRBD2; clone_size: NA; j_call: TRBJ2-1; v_call: TRBV19; cdr3_nt: TGTGCCAGTATTGAATCGGGAGGGGGCAATGAGCAGTTCTTC; cdr3_aa: CASIESGGGNEQFF
d_call: NA; clone_size: once; j_call: TRBJ2-3; v_call: TRBV27; cdr3_nt: TGTGCCAGCAGTTTATCCCCCGCGGAGGGCCCAGATACGCAGTATTTT; cdr3_aa: CASSLSPAEGPDTQYF
d_call: TRBD1; clone_size: NA; j_call: TRBJ1-4; v_call: TRBV6-1; cdr3_nt: TGTGCCAGCAGTGAAACATTGGGACAGGGGAGTGAAAAACTGTTTTTT; cdr3_aa: CASSETLGQGSEKLFF
d_call: TRBD2; clone_size: NA; j_call: TRBJ2-3; v_call: TRBV7-2; cdr3_nt: TGTGCCAGCAACAGCCGACTAGCGGGAGCTTCTGATACGCAGTATTTT; cdr3_aa: CASNSRLAGASDTQYF
d_call: TRBD2; clone_size: NA; j_call: TRBJ2-6; v_call: TRBV29-1; cdr3_nt: TGCAGCACCGGGGGGGAGAGTGGGGCCAACGTCCTGACTTTC; cdr3_aa: CSTGGESGANVLTF
d_call: NA; clone_size: once; j_call: TRBJ2-3; v_call: TRBV5-5; cdr3_nt: TGTGCCAGCAGCACGGACTCGGCTGGTGATACGCAGTATTTT; cdr3_aa: CASSTDSAGDTQYF
d_call: NA; clone_size: NA; j_call: TRBJ2-5; v_call: TRBV7-2; cdr3_nt: TGTGCCAGCGGGGAGACTCAACAAGAGACCCAGTACTTC; cdr3_aa: CASGETQQETQYF
d_call: NA; clone_size: NA; j_call: TRBJ2-1; v_call: TRBV11-2; cdr3_nt: TGTGCCAGCAGCTTTTCGGATGAGCAGTTCTTC; cdr3_aa: CASSFSDEQFF
d_call: TRBD1; clone_size: NA; j_call: TRBJ1-2; v_call: TRBV13; cdr3_nt: TGTGCCAGCAGCTTTGACAGGGCGCCCCTAAACTATGGCTACACCTTC; cdr3_aa: CASSFDRAPLNYGYTF
d_call: NA; clone_size: NA; j_call: TRBJ2-7; v_call: TRBV19; cdr3_nt: TGTGCCAGTAGTACGGGGGACAGCCTGAGCTCCTACGAGCAGTACTTC; cdr3_aa: CASSTGDSLSSYEQYF
d_call: NA; clone_size: NA; j_call: TRBJ2-2; v_call: TRBV30; cdr3_nt: TGTGCCTGGGGGACTTACACCGGGGAGCTGTTTTTT; cdr3_aa: CAWGTYTGELFF
d_call: TRBD1; clone_size: NA; j_call: TRBJ1-4; v_call: TRBV4-3; cdr3_nt: TGCGCCAGCAGCCAACAGGGGGCGAATGAAAAACTGTTTTTT; cdr3_aa: CASSQQGANEKLFF
d_call: TRBD2; clone_size: NA; j_call: TRBJ2-3; v_call: TRBV7-6; cdr3_nt: TGTGCCAGCAGCTTAGCTAGGACTAGCGGGAGTGATACGCAGTATTTT; cdr3_aa: CASSLARTSGSDTQYF
d_call: TRBD1; clone_size: NA; j_call: TRBJ2-7; v_call: TRBV29-1; cdr3_nt: TGCAGCGTTGAAAAACGCGACAGGGGGCTCTACGAGCAGTACTTC; cdr3_aa: CSVEKRDRGLYEQYF
d_call: TRBD1; clone_size: NA; j_call: TRBJ1-5; v_call: TRBV5-6; cdr3_nt: TGTGCCAGCAGCGGGGGACAGGGAAGCCTCAATCAGCCCCAGCATTTT; cdr3_aa: CASSGGQGSLNQPQHF
d_call: TRBD1; clone_size: NA; j_call: TRBJ2-1; v_call: TRBV10-1; cdr3_nt: TGCGCCAGCAGTGGGAACCCCGGGACAGGGTACAATGAGCAGTTCTTC; cdr3_aa: CASSGNPGTGYNEQFF
d_call: NA; clone_size: NA; j_call: TRBJ2-1; v_call: TRBV29-1; cdr3_nt: TGCAGCGGAGCGGGTACCTACAATGAGCAGTTCTTC; cdr3_aa: CSGAGTYNEQFF
d_call: NA; clone_size: NA; j_call: TRBJ2-5; v_call: TRBV28; cdr3_nt: TGTGCCAGCAGCAGCTCTGGAGGGGAAGAGACCCAGTACTTC; cdr3_aa: CASSSSGGEETQYF
d_call: TRBD1; clone_size: NA; j_call: TRBJ2-7; v_call: TRBV6-1; cdr3_nt: TGTGCCAGCAGTCCGACGGACAGGGGGGTCAACGAGCAGTACTTC; cdr3_aa: CASSPTDRGVNEQYF
d_call: NA; clone_size: few; j_call: TRBJ2-1; v_call: TRBV18; cdr3_nt: TGTGCCAGCTCACCACCTCGGGGGTCTGGGGGTGAGCAGTTCTTC; cdr3_aa: CASSPPRGSGGEQFF
d_call: TRBD1; clone_size: NA; j_call: TRBJ2-7; v_call: TRBV19; cdr3_nt: TGTGCCAGTAGTAGGGGGACCGGGACAGTCTACGAGCAGTACTTC; cdr3_aa: CASSRGTGTVYEQYF
d_call: TRBD2; clone_size: NA; j_call: TRBJ2-3; v_call: TRBV7-9; cdr3_nt: TGTGCCAGCAGCTTTAGCGTATTCCTAGCGGGAGGAGAGGATACGCAGTATTTT; cdr3_aa: CASSFSVFLAGGEDTQYF
d_call: TRBD2; clone_size: once; j_call: TRBJ2-7; v_call: TRBV4-2; cdr3_nt: TGTGCCAGCAGCGAACTAGCGGGACTCGGCTACGAGCAGTACTTC; cdr3_aa: CASSELAGLGYEQYF
d_call: NA; clone_size: NA; j_call: TRBJ2-1; v_call: TRBV7-2; cdr3_nt: TGTGCCAGCAGCTTAGGCAGGGATGAGCAGTTCTTC; cdr3_aa: CASSLGRDEQFF
d_call: TRBD1; clone_size: NA; j_call: TRBJ1-3; v_call: TRBV5-8; cdr3_nt: TGTGCCAGCAGCTTCGGGACAGGCTCTGGAAACACCATATATTTT; cdr3_aa: CASSFGTGSGNTIYF
d_call: NA; clone_size: NA; j_call: TRBJ2-7; v_call: TRBV6-1; cdr3_nt: TGTGCCAGCAGTGGAGGCGTGGGCGGGACCTCCTACGAGCAGTACTTC; cdr3_aa: CASSGGVGGTSYEQYF
d_call: TRBD1; clone_size: NA; j_call: TRBJ2-7; v_call: TRBV2; cdr3_nt: TGTGCCAGCAGTTGGACAGGATACTCCTACGAGCAGTACTTC; cdr3_aa: CASSWTGYSYEQYF
d_call: TRBD2; clone_size: NA; j_call: TRBJ2-7; v_call: TRBV18; cdr3_nt: TGTGCCAGCTCACCAGGGACTAGCGTTGCCTACGAGCAGTACTTC; cdr3_aa: CASSPGTSVAYEQYF
d_call: TRBD1; clone_size: NA; j_call: TRBJ2-7; v_call: TRBV7-2; cdr3_nt: TGTGCCAGCAGCCCACAGGGGGTTAGTCTGGGCGAGCAGTACTTC; cdr3_aa: CASSPQGVSLGEQYF
d_call: TRBD1; clone_size: NA; j_call: TRBJ1-5; v_call: TRBV7-9; cdr3_nt: TGTGCCAGCAGCTTGGCTACAGGGGGTCCGGGTCAGCCCCAGCATTTT; cdr3_aa: CASSLATGGPGQPQHF
d_call: NA; clone_size: NA; j_call: TRBJ1-4; v_call: TRBV7-9; cdr3_nt: TGTGCCAGCAGCCCCGGTCTATTGGGGAGTGGTAGAACTAATGAAAAACTGTTTTTT; cdr3_aa: CASSPGLLGSGRTNEKLFF
d_call: TRBD1; clone_size: NA; j_call: TRBJ2-2; v_call: TRBV5-1; cdr3_nt: TGCGCCAGCAGCCGGGGACAGGAGGGCACCGGGGAGCTGTTTTTT; cdr3_aa: CASSRGQEGTGELFF
d_call: TRBD1; clone_size: NA; j_call: TRBJ2-5; v_call: TRBV28; cdr3_nt: TGTGCCAGCAGTTTGGCGGACAGGGCGTGGGAGACCCAGTACTTC; cdr3_aa: CASSLADRAWETQYF